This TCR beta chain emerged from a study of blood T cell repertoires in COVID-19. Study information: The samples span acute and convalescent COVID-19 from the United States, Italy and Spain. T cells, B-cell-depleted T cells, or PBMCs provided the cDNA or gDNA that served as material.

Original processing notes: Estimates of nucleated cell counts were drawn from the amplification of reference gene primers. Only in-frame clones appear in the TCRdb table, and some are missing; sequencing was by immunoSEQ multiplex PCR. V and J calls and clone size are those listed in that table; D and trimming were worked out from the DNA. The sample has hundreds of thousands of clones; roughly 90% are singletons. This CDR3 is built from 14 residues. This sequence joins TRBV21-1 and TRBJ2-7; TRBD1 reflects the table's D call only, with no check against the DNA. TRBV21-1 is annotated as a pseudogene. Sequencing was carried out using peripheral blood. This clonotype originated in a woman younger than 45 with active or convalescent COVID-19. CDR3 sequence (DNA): TGTGCCAGCAGCAAAAGTCACCCTGGGGCTTGGGAGTACTTC. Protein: CASSKSHPGAWEYF.